The 4 T cell receptor beta chains below were found in one sample sequenced in a study of cytomegalovirus exposure and HLA in healthy donors. The PCR employed 60 Vbeta primers together with 13 Jbeta primers. Only in-frame clones appear in the TCRdb table, and some are missing; sequencing was by immunoSEQ multiplex PCR. The repertoire includes over 120,000 clones, just under 85% of them detected once, and 1.2% to 1.5% sits in the top ten. The sequencing input was PBMCs. Receptors originate from a man aged 30-40 years in good health and CMV-seropositive.

The V and J genes are TRBV19 and TRBJ2-3; a weak D match, TRBD2 (6 bases). The CDR3 covers 15 residues. Per the germline V gene, CDR1 is LNHDA and CDR2 is SQIVND (reference sequence). V lost 7 bases and J lost 0, with 14 bases in between. The CDR3 region is CASTAAGTSTDTQYF. The CDR3 DNA reads TGTGCCAGTACGGCAGCCGGGACTAGCACAGATACGCAGTATTTT. Full variable domain (missing parts from reference TRBV19 and TRBJ2-3): DGGITQSPKYLFRKEGQNVTLSCEQNLNHDAMYWYRQDPGQGLRLIYYSQIVNDFQKGDIAEGYSVSREKKESFPLTVTSAQKNPTAFYLCASTAAGTSTDTQYFGPGTRLTVL.

V and J are TRBV27 and TRBJ2-6; the match to TRBD1 covers 7 bases. V was pared by 6 bases and J by 0 bases, with 8 bases of the junction left unmatched. The CDR3 is 17 residues long. Germline CDR1 MNHEY, CDR2 SMNVEV (reference sequence). The CDR3, as DNA: TGTGCCAGCAGATCTGAGCCAGGGGGCTCTGGGGCCAACGTCCTGACTTTC. The encoded protein is CASRSEPGGSGANVLTF.

J is TRBJ1-1 and V is TRBV28, with D hard to call. The CDR3 spans 12 residues. Trimming shortened V by 6 bases and J by 1 base, and 6 bases separated the two germline ends. The germline gives CDR1 MDHEN, CDR2 SYDVKM. DNA of the CDR3: TGTGCCAGCAGGGCGGGGAACACTGAAGCTTTCTTT. Its protein product is CASRAGNTEAFF.

As regards this clone: The sample has other DNA sequences that encode this CDR3 too. This chain connects TRBV2 to TRBJ1-1; D is unclear. Germline loops: CDR1 SNHLY, CDR2 FYNNEI. This CDR3 spans 13 amino acids. V was pared by 9 bases and J by 4 bases, with 15 bases between. This CDR3 is CASTYDPSTEAFF. The CDR3, as DNA: TGTGCCAGTACTTATGACCCTAGCACTGAAGCTTTCTTT.